Sequencing of this TCR beta chain was carried out in a study of blood T cell repertoires in COVID-19. About the study: Samples representing acute and convalescent COVID-19 were sourced from the United States, Italy and Spain.

Profiled with immunoSEQ multiplex PCR; TCRdb holds only in-frame clones, not every one. Of 180,000 or so clones in the sample, about 88% are singletons; the top ten hold approximately 2.1%. Unmatched junction bases numbered 2, after V lost 4 bases and J lost 0 bases. In germline, CDR1 is LNHDA, CDR2 SQIVND (reference sequence). The CDR3 spans 14 residues. Sequenced input: PBMCs or T cells enriched from blood (not recorded which). The receptor was isolated from a woman aged 40 to 50 with acute COVID-19. V usage is TRBV19 and J usage is TRBJ1-1; 7 nucleotides align to TRBD1. DNA for the CDR3: TGTGCCAGTAGTAGGGACAGACTGAACACTGAAGCTTTCTTT. This translates into CASSRDRLNTEAFF.